Following are 9 T cell receptor beta chains from one sample sequenced in a study of spatial heterogeneity in lung cancer. TCRdb fed the 5' RACE reads into MiXCR, producing one record per CDR3 protein. This sample has around 26,000 distinct CDR3 sequences, with 7% found just once. Described time point: sample taken at primary tumor resection. The material was PBMCs, obtained at surgery. Receptors originate from a male donor with early-stage non-small cell lung cancer.

The chain has TRBV20-1 and TRBJ1-1; D is unclear. The CDR3 covers 13 residues. Trimming took off 3 bases at V and 0 bases at J, with 8 bases between the two ends. Per germline, CDR1 DFQATT and CDR2 SNEGSKA (reference sequence). CDR3 coding DNA: TGCAGTGCTAGCCGAGTGTTGAACACTGAAGCTTTCTTT. Translating gives CSASRVLNTEAFF.

Note on this clonotype: A much more abundant neighbour one base away suggests this may be a read error. This rearrangement joins TRBV10-3 to TRBJ1-2; the match to TRBD1 covers 8 bases. The V segment lost 4 bases and the J segment 2 bases; nucleotides outside the gene matches: 0. The CDR3 length is 13 residues. Germline CDR1 and CDR2: ENHRY and SYGVKD. The CDR3 region has the DNA TGTGCCATCAGTGGACAGGGGAACTATGGCTACACCTTC. This codes for CAISGQGNYGYTF.

The chain recombines TRBV12-3 or TRBV12-4 with TRBJ2-7; 12 bases match TRBD1. J was trimmed by 7 bases and V by 5 bases; bases with no gene match: 6. CDR3 length: 14 amino acids. The CDR3 DNA reads TGTGCCAGCAGTCCGGGACAGGGGGCTCGTGAGCAGTACTTC. It codes for CASSPGQGAREQYF.

This clonotype showed up many times. The chain carries TRBV7-3 and TRBJ2-2, with D perhaps matching TRBD2 (5 bases). The V end lost 2 bases, the J end lost 4 bases, and 5 bases lay between the germline ends. Germline loops: CDR1 SGHTA, CDR2 FQGTGA. CDR3 size: 13 residues. CDR3: CASSLEGTGELFF. The CDR3 nucleotides read TGTGCCAGCAGCTTAGAGGGCACCGGGGAGCTGTTTTTT.

The genes are TRBV5-1 and TRBJ2-3; D may correspond to TRBD1 or TRBD2 (5 bases each). The CDR3 consists of 16 residues. CDR1 is SGHRS and CDR2 is YFSETQ in the germline V gene. V lost 0 bases, J lost 2 bases, and 13 bases lay in between. This CDR3 reads CASSLAPGRPTDTQYF. CDR3 DNA sequence: TGCGCCAGCAGCTTGGCTCCGGGACGCCCCACAGATACGCAGTATTTT. The full variable domain, its missing parts supplied by reference TRBV5-1 and TRBJ2-3, is KAGVTQTPRYLIKTRGQQVTLSCSPISGHRSVSWYQQTPGQGLQFLFEYFSETQRNKGNFPGRFSGRQFSNSRSEMNVSTLELGDSALYLCASSLAPGRPTDTQYFGPGTRLTVL.

This clonotype was counted a few times. The CDR3 region has the DNA TGCGCCAGCAGTGATTACAGCAATCAGCCCCAGCATTTT. It yields the protein CASSDYSNQPQHF. V and J are TRBV23-1 and TRBJ1-5; D gene ambiguous. TRBV23-1 is sorted into the ORF group, with uncertain function. Trimming took 5 bases from V and 1 from J, leaving 6 bases between them. The CDR3 runs 13 residues.

This clonotype was seen many times. V is TRBV6-5 and J is TRBJ2-2; D gene ambiguous. The length of the CDR3 is 14 residues. Germline CDR1 and CDR2: MNHEY and SVGAGI. The CDR3 DNA reads as TGTGCAATAAGACGGTCCCTGAACACCGGGGAGCTGTTTTTT. This sequence encodes CAIRRSLNTGELFF.

Ten or more counts support this clonotype. The V and J genes are TRBV18 and TRBJ1-2; possibly TRBD1 for D (5 bases). The CDR3 is 13 residues long. The ends were cut back, 4 bases at V and 1 base at J, with 7 bases in the middle. Germline CDR1 reads KGHSH; CDR2 reads LQKENI. The CDR3 is CASSQDNNYGYTF. The CDR3 bases are TGTGCCAGCTCACAGGACAATAACTATGGCTACACCTTC.

This clonotype came up a few times. The chain has TRBV15 and TRBJ2-5; no clear D. CDR3 length equals 13 residues. Germline assignment: CDR1 LNHNV and CDR2 YYDKDF (reference sequence). Trimming pared 2 bases from V and 5 bases from J, leaving 9 bases between. CDR3 protein: CATSRSIKETQYF. CDR3 sequence (DNA): TGTGCCACCAGCAGAAGCATAAAGGAGACCCAGTACTTC.